Following are 3 T cell receptor beta chains from one sample sequenced in a study of shared clonotypes between healthy human individuals. TCRdb's table, derived via immunoSEQ multiplex PCR, lists solely in-frame clones and lacks some. The sample has roughly 500,000 clones; about 95% are singletons. The sequenced sample was naive CD4+ T cells sorted from blood. Specified subset: CD45RA+ positively selected. All receptors derive from a woman aged 25 to 39 in good health.

V and J are TRBV19 and TRBJ1-4; D unresolved. The germline V gene has CDR1 LNHDA and CDR2 SQIVND (reference sequence). Between the trimmed V and J ends, which lost 6 bases and 8 bases, there was a span of 10 bases. The CDR3 spans 12 residues. The CDR3 region is CASSQVIEKLFF. The CDR3 DNA reads TGTGCCAGTAGCCAAGTGATAGAAAAACTGTTTTTT.

With regard to this clone: Other DNA sequences from this sample encode an identical CDR3 as well. This chain uses TRBV29-1 with TRBJ1-1; 8 bases align to TRBD1. J lost 1 base, V lost 6 bases, and 1 base had no gene match. Germline V gene data show CDR1 as SQVTM and CDR2 as ANQGSEA. This CDR3 comprises 12 residues. The CDR3 is CSVDRGNTEAFF. The CDR3 bases are TGCAGCGTAGACAGGGGGAACACTGAAGCTTTCTTT.

This clone was detected only once. The genes are TRBV28 and TRBJ1-1, with unresolved D. V was pared by 3 bases and J by 12 bases, with 11 bases between. CDR3 length: 11 amino acids. Germline V CDR1 and CDR2: MDHEN, SYDVKM. The CDR3, as DNA: TGTGCCAGCAGTTTGGAATTGAGACCTTTCTTT. Protein sequence: CASSLELRPFF.